The rows below give T cell receptor beta chains drawn from one sample of a study of cytomegalovirus exposure and HLA in healthy donors. Method: immunoSEQ multiplex PCR; TCRdb's copy keeps in-frame clones and lacks some. The sample contains some 130,000 clones, 94% of which appear only once. Sequencing used PBMCs. Receptors were obtained from a man aged 18 to 30 in good health and CMV-seropositive. CDR3s include the opening cysteine and the closing phenylalanine or tryptophan. The D gene is left open where the match is weak. Clone size, where shown, is once, few, many, or a class for clones that have expanded.

V gene	D gene	CDR3 length	J gene	clone size	CDR3 DNA	CDR3 protein
TRBV28	-	15	TRBJ1-5	-	TGTGCCAGCAGTCACCGGTTCCCGGGCAATCAGCCCCAGCATTTT	CASSHRFPGNQPQHF
TRBV5-4	TRBD1	15	TRBJ2-1	-	TGTGCCAGCAGCCCTTCGGGACAGGGAGGCAATGAGCAGTTCTTC	CASSPSGQGGNEQFF
TRBV28	TRBD2	16	TRBJ2-1	-	TGTGCCAGCAGCTCTACCCCACTAGCGGTCTACAATGAGCAGTTCTTC	CASSSTPLAVYNEQFF
TRBV5-4	TRBD1	19	TRBJ2-2	once	TGTGCCAGCAGCTTGGTGGGACAGGGGGCCATTCGGTACACCGGGGAGCTGTTTTTT	CASSLVGQGAIRYTGELFF
TRBV6-1	-	12	TRBJ2-3	-	TGTGCCAGCGCTGGAGGGACAGATACGCAGTATTTT	CASAGGTDTQYF
TRBV5-1	-	14	TRBJ1-2	-	TGCGCCAGCAGCTCTGGACTTGATAACTATGGCTACACCTTC	CASSSGLDNYGYTF
TRBV6-5	-	14	TRBJ2-1	-	TGTGCCAGCAGTTACCAACAGAGCTACAATGAGCAGTTCTTC	CASSYQQSYNEQFF
TRBV12-5	TRBD1	14	TRBJ1-1	-	TGTGCTAGTGGTCTTGGACAGGCAGGGACTGAAGCTTTCTTT	CASGLGQAGTEAFF
TRBV10-1	-	14	TRBJ2-5	-	TGCGCCAGCAGTGCGGGATCCCCCCAAGAGACCCAGTACTTC	CASSAGSPQETQYF
TRBV5-1	TRBD1	14	TRBJ2-7	once	TGCGCCAGCAGCTTGACAGGGGGCATCGGGGAGCAGTACTTC	CASSLTGGIGEQYF
TRBV5-1	TRBD2	15	TRBJ2-1	-	TGCGCCAGCAGCTTGACAAGCGGGAGCTACAATGAGCAGTTCTTC	CASSLTSGSYNEQFF
TRBV7-3	-	14	TRBJ1-2	-	TGTGCCAGCAGCTTAAATGGCTTTGACTCTGGCTACACCTTC	CASSLNGFDSGYTF
TRBV28	TRBD2	14	TRBJ2-5	-	TGTGCCAGCAGTTTGAGGCGGGAGTTAGAGACCCAGTACTTC	CASSLRRELETQYF
TRBV2	-	13	TRBJ2-5	-	TGTGCCAGCAGTGAAGAGGTAGCGGAGACCCAGTACTTC	CASSEEVAETQYF
TRBV5-1	-	15	TRBJ2-1	-	TGCGCCAGCAGCCTGAACGTCAGGGCTACCAATGAGCAGTTCTTC	CASSLNVRATNEQFF
TRBV30	-	13	TRBJ2-5	-	TGTGCCTGGACCCCTTCCGGCCCGGGGACCCAGTACTTC	CAWTPSGPGTQYF
TRBV2	TRBD2	15	TRBJ2-3	-	TGTGCCAGCAGTGAGTTAGCGGGAGCGCTGGATACGCAGTATTTT	CASSELAGALDTQYF
TRBV18	-	17	TRBJ1-1	-	TGTGCCAGCTCACCACTATACCCCGGGCCGGGGGGCACTGAAGCTTTCTTT	CASSPLYPGPGGTEAFF
TRBV19	-	15	TRBJ1-5	-	TGTGCCAGTAGGCCGAGGCGGGTCCGCAATCAGCCCCAGCATTTT	CASRPRRVRNQPQHF
TRBV5-1	TRBD2	15	TRBJ2-5	-	TGCGCCAGCAGCTTGTTAGCGGGAGCACAAGAGACCCAGTACTTC	CASSLLAGAQETQYF
TRBV28	TRBD1	12	TRBJ2-7	once	TGTGCCACCAACAGGGGGCGATACGAGCAGTACTTC	CATNRGRYEQYF
TRBV27	-	13	TRBJ2-7	-	TGTGCCAGCAGTTTGGCCAGGGACTACGAGCAGTACTTC	CASSLARDYEQYF
TRBV25-1	TRBD1	14	TRBJ2-3	-	TGTGCCAGCAGAGACAGGGTAGGGACAGATACGCAGTATTTT	CASRDRVGTDTQYF
TRBV28	-	15	TRBJ1-2	-	TGTGCCAGCAGTCCTGGTTTACAGGCGAACTATGGCTACACCTTC	CASSPGLQANYGYTF
TRBV2	TRBD1	15	TRBJ2-2	-	TGTGCCAGCAGGCAGACAGGGGGCAGGACCGGGGAGCTGTTTTTT	CASRQTGGRTGELFF
TRBV30	TRBD1	17	TRBJ1-2	-	TGTGCCTGGAGTCGGTTAGCTGGGACAGCGCAAACTTATGGCTACACCTTC	CAWSRLAGTAQTYGYTF
TRBV21-1	-	14	TRBJ1-5	-	TGTGCCATGGGACAGAGAGATAGCAATCAGCCCCAGCATTTT	CAMGQRDSNQPQHF
TRBV7-6	TRBD2	18	TRBJ2-3	-	TGTGCCAGCAGTCCTACTCCTCTACTAGCGGGAGAAACAGATACGCAGTATTTT	CASSPTPLLAGETDTQYF
TRBV7-8	-	17	TRBJ2-7	-	TGTGCCAGCAGCTTAGTAGCTTTCGTGGACATCCCGTACGAGCAGTACTTC	CASSLVAFVDIPYEQYF
TRBV18	TRBD2	15	TRBJ2-1	-	TGTGCCAGCTCACCACCACTAGCGGGACCCAATGAGCAGTTCTTC	CASSPPLAGPNEQFF
TRBV7-8	-	13	TRBJ2-7	once	TGTGCCAGCAGCGGGGGCGTGGAAGGCGAGCAGTACTTC	CASSGGVEGEQYF
TRBV28	-	15	TRBJ1-3	-	TGTGCCAGCAGTTTAATACAGGGCAGCGGAAACACCATATATTTT	CASSLIQGSGNTIYF
TRBV10-3	TRBD2	13	TRBJ2-7	-	TGTGCCATTACTAGCGGGAGCCTCTACGAGCAGTACTTC	CAITSGSLYEQYF
TRBV7-9	TRBD2	16	TRBJ2-1	once	TGTGCCAGCAGCTCCCGCGCGGGGGGCTCCTACAATGAGCAGTTCTTC	CASSSRAGGSYNEQFF
TRBV4-1	TRBD2	18	TRBJ2-7	-	TGCGCCAGCAGCCAAGAAGGCGAGGGGACTAGCGGCGGCTACGAGCAGTACTTC	CASSQEGEGTSGGYEQYF
TRBV5-4	TRBD2	12	TRBJ2-1	-	TGTGCGGCTAGCGGTAGCTACAATGAGCAGTTCTTC	CAASGSYNEQFF
TRBV10-3	TRBD1	13	TRBJ1-2	many	TGTGCCATCAGGCCCGGTCAGGGGGACGGCTACACCTTC	CAIRPGQGDGYTF
TRBV10-2	TRBD2	14	TRBJ2-1	-	TGCGCCAGCCGCCTACTAGCGGGAGTGACTGAGCAGTTCTTC	CASRLLAGVTEQFF
TRBV5-4	-	13	TRBJ2-5	-	TGTGCCAGCAGCTCGGAGCTCCAAGAGACCCAGTACTTC	CASSSELQETQYF
TRBV10-3	-	15	TRBJ2-1	-	TGTGCCATCAGTGAGATGTGGGTTGAGGGAAATGAGCAGTTCTTC	CAISEMWVEGNEQFF
TRBV11-2	-	14	TRBJ1-5	-	TGTGCCAGCAGCTTAGCACAGGGCACGCAGCCCCAGCATTTT	CASSLAQGTQPQHF
TRBV5-5	-	15	TRBJ1-3	-	TGTGCCAGCATTCTCGTGAACTTCCTTAGCAACACCATATATTTT	CASILVNFLSNTIYF
TRBV2	TRBD1	14	TRBJ1-1	-	TGTGCCAGCATGAGGGACAGGGGGAACACTGAAGCTTTCTTT	CASMRDRGNTEAFF
TRBV7-9	TRBD2	16	TRBJ2-5	-	TGTGCCAGCAGCTCCGGGACTAGCGGGCCCCAAGAGACCCAGTACTTC	CASSSGTSGPQETQYF
TRBV27	TRBD2	18	TRBJ2-7	few	TGTGCCAGCAGTTTAAGGGGACTAGCGGGAGGCAGCTCCTACGAGCAGTACTTC	CASSLRGLAGGSSYEQYF
TRBV27	TRBD2	13	TRBJ2-7	-	TGTGCCAGCTCGCGGGGGGATTCCTACGAGCAGTACTTC	CASSRGDSYEQYF